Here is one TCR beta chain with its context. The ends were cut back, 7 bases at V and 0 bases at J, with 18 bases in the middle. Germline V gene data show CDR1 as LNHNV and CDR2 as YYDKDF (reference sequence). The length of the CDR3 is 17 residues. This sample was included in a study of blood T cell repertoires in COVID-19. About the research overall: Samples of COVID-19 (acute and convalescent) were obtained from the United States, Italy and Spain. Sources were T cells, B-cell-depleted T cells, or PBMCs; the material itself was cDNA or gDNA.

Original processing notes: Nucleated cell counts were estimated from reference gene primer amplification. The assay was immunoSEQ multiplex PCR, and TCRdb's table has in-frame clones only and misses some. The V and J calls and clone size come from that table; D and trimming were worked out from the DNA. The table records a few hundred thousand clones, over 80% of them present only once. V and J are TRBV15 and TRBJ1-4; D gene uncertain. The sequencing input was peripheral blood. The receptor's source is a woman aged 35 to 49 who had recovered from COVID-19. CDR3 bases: TGTGCCACCACCCCTGGCGTGGGAGATGCAACTAATGAAAAACTGTTTTTT. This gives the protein CATTPGVGDATNEKLFF.